This T cell receptor beta chain was sequenced during a study of early T cells in non-severe SARS-CoV-2 infection. Turning to the study itself: Sequencing of bulk RNA from unsorted whole blood was done, without chain pairing.

Unique molecular identifier tags were affixed to discrete cDNA molecules. A single record per CDR3 protein comes from TCRdb applying MiXCR to the 5' RACE reads. The table has 70,000 to 90,000 distinct CDR3 sequences, 15% to 19% seen once; the top ten hold 10% to 15%. V lost 3 bases to trimming and J lost 4 bases, with 10 bases between them. Germline CDR1 SGHAT, CDR2 FQNNGV. CDR3 size: 13 residues. The TCR was taken from an adult who was a healthcare worker with PCR-confirmed SARS-CoV-2 infection or an uninfected control (not recorded which). Source material: whole blood. The chain uses TRBV11-2 and TRBJ2-7; D unclear. The CDR3 coding sequence is TGTGCCAGCAGCTTTACACGTGGGTACGAGCAGTACTTC. It encodes CASSFTRGYEQYF.